The entry below describes one T cell receptor (beta chain). Its antigen is not identified. At one end the junction does not follow the germline gene, possibly because of a read error. This sample is drawn from a study of blood T cells in healthy people across ages. Next came a second PCR, run for about 7 to 12 cycles, which used a sample-barcoded 5' primer along with a J-beta primer mix. TCRdb fed the 5' RACE reads into MiXCR, producing one record per CDR3 protein. The top ten clones hold roughly 13% of a sample with about 620,000 distinct CDR3 sequences, 40% to 65% of them seen once. General study findings and limits: Naive T cell percentage by flow cytometry tracked strongly with beta diversity. Total diversity from one million sequenced T cells was likely underestimated.

The specimen was blood. The TCR comes from a woman older than 75 in good health.

The CDR3 sequence: CVSSPLPGQQQQETQYF. CDR3 in DNA: TGTGTCAGCAGTCCCCTACCCGGACAGCAACAACAAGAGACCCAGTACTTC. The J gene is TRBJ2-5, the V gene TRBV12-3 or TRBV12-4, with a weak D call TRBD1 (6 bases). The CDR3 sequence is 17 residues long.